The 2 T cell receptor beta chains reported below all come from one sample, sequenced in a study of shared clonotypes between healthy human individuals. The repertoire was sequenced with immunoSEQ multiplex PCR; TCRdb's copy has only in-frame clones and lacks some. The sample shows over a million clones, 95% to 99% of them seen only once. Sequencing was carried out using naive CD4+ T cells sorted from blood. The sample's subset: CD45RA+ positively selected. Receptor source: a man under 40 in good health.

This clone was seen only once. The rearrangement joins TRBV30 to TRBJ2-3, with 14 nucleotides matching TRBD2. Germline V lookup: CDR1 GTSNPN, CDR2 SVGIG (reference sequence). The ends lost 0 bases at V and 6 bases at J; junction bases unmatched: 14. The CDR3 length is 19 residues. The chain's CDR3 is CAWSVVRKTSGRATDTQYF. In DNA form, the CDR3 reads TGTGCCTGGAGTGTAGTCAGGAAGACTAGCGGGAGGGCCACCGATACGCAGTATTTT.

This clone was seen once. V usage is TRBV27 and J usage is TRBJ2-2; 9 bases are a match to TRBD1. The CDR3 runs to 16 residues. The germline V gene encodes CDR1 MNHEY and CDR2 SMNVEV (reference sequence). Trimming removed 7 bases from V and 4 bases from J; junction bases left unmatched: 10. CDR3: CASNRLQGAGTGELFF. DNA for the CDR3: TGTGCCAGCAATCGCTTACAGGGGGCCGGCACCGGGGAGCTGTTTTTT.